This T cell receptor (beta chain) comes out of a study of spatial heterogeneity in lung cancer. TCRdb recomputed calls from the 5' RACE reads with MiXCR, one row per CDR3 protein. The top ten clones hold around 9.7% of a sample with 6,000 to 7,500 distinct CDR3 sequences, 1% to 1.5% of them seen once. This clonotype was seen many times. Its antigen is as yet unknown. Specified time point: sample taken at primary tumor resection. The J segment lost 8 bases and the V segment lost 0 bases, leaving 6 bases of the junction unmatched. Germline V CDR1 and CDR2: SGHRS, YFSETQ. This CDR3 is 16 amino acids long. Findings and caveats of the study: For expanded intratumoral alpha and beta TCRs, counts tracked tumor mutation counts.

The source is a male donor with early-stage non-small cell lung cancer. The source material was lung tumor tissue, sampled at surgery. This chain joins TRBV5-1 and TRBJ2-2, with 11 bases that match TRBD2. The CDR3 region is CASSLETSGIGGELFF. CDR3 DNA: TGCGCCAGCAGCTTGGAGACTAGCGGGATCGGTGGGGAGCTGTTTTTT.